What follows describes a single T cell receptor beta chain. The antigen remains undetermined. The entry originates in a study of T cell responses to AZD1222 COVID-19 vaccine. Study-level results: Reports indicate that nearly half of spike-specific TCRs are directed at unmutated variant regions. At study baseline, merely several AZD1222 recipients were seropositive.

Method: immunoSEQ multiplex PCR; TCRdb's copy keeps in-frame clones and lacks some. The profile covers approximately 72,000 clones, with about 88% appearing a single time and over 25% taken by the ten largest. Between the trimmed V and J ends, which lost 1 base and 2 bases, there was a span of 16 bases. CDR3 length: 17 residues. The V gene's germline CDR1 is LGHNA and CDR2 YNFKEQ. Recipients boosted at about 4 weeks or about 12 weeks are pooled. This chain connects TRBV4-2 to TRBJ2-3; D call uncertain. The receptor was derived from an adult who received the AZD1222 COVID-19 vaccine. The material was peripheral blood, obtained 28 days after the second AZD1222 dose. The CDR3 region is CASSQGSVGLNTDTQYF. CDR3 coding DNA: TGTGCCAGCAGCCAAGGTAGTGTAGGGCTTAACACAGATACGCAGTATTTT.